This TCR beta chain is from a study of cytomegalovirus exposure and HLA in healthy donors. V gave up 2 bases and J gave up 4 bases, with 5 bases separating them. CDR1 and CDR2 (germline): SQVTM, ANQGSEA. The CDR3 extends over 11 amino acids. Data came from immunoSEQ multiplex PCR; TCRdb stores just in-frame clones and leaves some out. The sample carries approximately 200,000 clones, approximately 86% recorded once. This clone was observed a single time. Its antigen is not identified. Findings and limits, study-wide: A subsequent analysis found that TCR clusters from the first cohort also tended to co-occur in the 130 or so validation repertoires, with approximately 94% of cluster scores above 0.

The rearrangement uses TRBV29-1 and TRBJ1-2; D is unresolved. The clonotype comes from a woman younger than 30 in good health and CMV-seronegative. The source material was PBMCs. Here the CDR3 DNA reads TGCAGCGTTGAACGGGTCTATGGCTACACCTTC. Residues: CSVERVYGYTF. Full variable domain (missing parts from reference TRBV29-1 and TRBJ1-2): SAVISQKPSRDICQRGTSLTIQCQVDSQVTMMFWYRQQPGQSLTLIATANQGSEATYESGFVIDKFPISRPNLTFSTLTVSNMSPEDSSIYLCSVERVYGYTFGSGTRLTVV.